The 26 T cell receptor beta chains reported below all come from one sample, sequenced in a study of cytomegalovirus exposure and HLA in healthy donors. The PCR used 60 Vbeta and 13 Jbeta primers. The table came from immunoSEQ multiplex PCR; TCRdb's copy has only in-frame clones and leaves some out. Of fewer than 200,000 clones in the sample, roughly 70% were seen once. Specimen: PBMCs. Every receptor here comes from a girl aged 10 to 17 in good health and CMV-seronegative.

The CDR3 region is CASSLRAGTGSRSGLFNYGYTF. CDR3 bases: TGTGCCAGCAGTTTAAGGGCCGGGACAGGGAGTCGGAGCGGTCTTTTTAACTATGGCTACACCTTC. This chain uses TRBV2 with TRBJ1-2; 9 positions agree with TRBD1. The CDR3 sequence is 22 residues long. Germline-derived CDR1 and CDR2 are SNHLY and FYNNEI. J lost 1 base, V lost 5 bases, and 26 bases had no gene match.

This CDR3 reads CASSIDPAGSREQFF. Written as DNA, the CDR3 is TGTGCCAGTAGTATCGATCCAGCGGGGTCCCGGGAGCAGTTCTTC. The chain combines TRBV19 with TRBJ2-1; 7 positions agree with TRBD2. J was trimmed by 10 bases and V by 3 bases; bases with no gene match: 12. The CDR3 sequence is 15 residues long. CDR1 and CDR2 (germline): LNHDA, SQIVND (reference sequence).

V gene TRBV9 combines with J gene TRBJ2-1, with D tentatively TRBD1 (5 bases). The V end was cut by 3 bases, the J end by 7 bases, with 11 bases between. This CDR3 has 13 amino acids. CDR1 and CDR2 (germline): SGDLS, YYNGEE. The CDR3 region has the DNA TGTGCCAGCAGCGAGGGGCTCTTGAATGAGCAGTTCTTC. Protein product: CASSEGLLNEQFF.

The gene calls are TRBV2 and TRBJ1-1; 7 nucleotides match TRBD1. J gave up 6 bases and V 5 bases, and 6 bases lay outside the gene matches. The CDR3 is 13 amino acids. Germline-derived CDR1 and CDR2 are SNHLY and FYNNEI. For the CDR3, the DNA is TGTGCCAGCAGTCTCGGGACAGACTCTGAAGCTTTCTTT. This codes for CASSLGTDSEAFF. Drawing the rest from reference TRBV2 and TRBJ1-1, the complete variable domain is EPEVTQTPSHQVTQMGQEVILRCVPISNHLYFYWYRQILGQKVEFLVSFYNNEISEKSEIFDDQFSVERPDGSNFTLKIRSTKLEDSAMYFCASSLGTDSEAFFGQGTRLTVV.

The V call is TRBV5-1, the J call TRBJ1-1; TRBD1 matches 7 bases. After removal of 2 bases from V and 5 bases from J, the junction contained 9 bases not matched to a gene. Germline V lookup: CDR1 SGHRS, CDR2 YFSETQ. The length of the CDR3 is 15 residues. The CDR3 sequence: CASSFSGGGGTEAFF. Here the CDR3 DNA reads TGCGCCAGCAGCTTCTCCGGAGGGGGCGGGACTGAAGCTTTCTTT.

The rearrangement uses TRBV7-3 and TRBJ2-1, with TRBD2 identical over 7 bases. The germline V gene encodes CDR1 SGHTA and CDR2 FQGTGA. The ends lost 5 bases at V and 4 bases at J; junction bases unmatched: 2. This CDR3 has 13 residues. In DNA, the CDR3 is TGTGCCAGCAGCCCCGGGGGGTACAATGAGCAGTTCTTC. Amino acids: CASSPGGYNEQFF.

This chain joins TRBV5-8 and TRBJ2-5, with 9 bases that match TRBD2. From germline, CDR1 is SGHTS and CDR2 YDEGEE. The V gene end was trimmed by 2 bases and the J gene end by 2 bases; junction bases not matched to a gene: 7. CDR3 length: 16 residues. CDR3 in amino acids: CASSFGASGKQETQYF. The CDR3 DNA reads TGTGCCAGCAGCTTTGGAGCTAGCGGGAAACAAGAGACCCAGTACTTC.

This sequence joins TRBV12-5 and TRBJ1-1; D not certain. Trimming cost V 2 bases and J 8 bases, with 9 bases left between them. The CDR3 runs to 12 residues. The V gene's germline CDR1 is LGHNT and CDR2 FRNRAP. The CDR3 nucleotides read TGTGCTAGTGGTTTGCCATCCCCAGAAGCTTTCTTT. Translated: CASGLPSPEAFF.

V gene TRBV5-1 combines with J gene TRBJ1-1; 8 bases line up with TRBD1. There are 14 residues in the CDR3. CDR1 is SGHRS and CDR2 is YFSETQ in the germline V gene. The J segment lost 8 bases and the V segment lost 4 bases, leaving 10 bases of the junction unmatched. The DNA of the CDR3 is TGCGCCAGCAGCGGAACGGGACAGGTCCGCGAAGCTTTCTTT. Amino acids: CASSGTGQVREAFF.

The chain uses TRBV11-2 and TRBJ1-4; no clear D. V gave up 0 bases and J gave up 7 bases, with 3 bases separating them. The CDR3 totals 12 residues. The germline CDR1 and CDR2 sequences are SGHAT and FQNNGV. The CDR3 sequence is CASSLDREKLFF. CDR3 nucleotide sequence: TGTGCCAGCAGCTTAGACCGTGAAAAACTGTTTTTT.

The CDR3 region is CASALKQNTEAFF. CDR3 in DNA: TGTGCCAGCGCACTAAAACAGAACACTGAAGCTTTCTTT. The gene calls are TRBV18 and TRBJ1-1; D gene unclear. V shed 8 bases and J shed 1 base, with 11 bases lying between them. The CDR3 length is 13 residues. Germline V lookup: CDR1 KGHSH, CDR2 LQKENI.

The chain combines TRBV30 with TRBJ2-5; D is unclear. The V end lost 0 bases, the J end lost 10 bases, and 9 bases lay between the germline ends. The CDR3 contains 11 residues. Germline V gene lookup returns CDR1 GTSNPN and CDR2 SVGIG (reference sequence). The DNA for the CDR3 is TGTGCCTGGAGTGTACGTCTATTCCAGTACTTC. As protein: CAWSVRLFQYF.

This chain joins TRBV14 and TRBJ2-1, with D unresolved. Trimming shortened V by 0 bases and J by 4 bases, and 4 bases separated the two germline ends. The CDR3 extends over 13 amino acids. Per germline, CDR1 SGHDN and CDR2 FVKESK. CDR3 DNA: TGTGCCAGCAGCCAAGATCTATACAATGAGCAGTTCTTC. Its protein is CASSQDLYNEQFF.

This clone was seen once. V and J are TRBV5-4 and TRBJ2-7, with D uncertain. Germline V gene lookup returns CDR1 SGHNT and CDR2 YYREEE (reference sequence). The germline V and J ends were trimmed by 4 bases and 4 bases, with 18 bases remaining between them. The CDR3 runs to 15 residues. The CDR3 region has the DNA TGTGCCAGCAGCCCTCCGAGTCAGGCAGAGTACGAGCAGTACTTC. Its translation: CASSPPSQAEYEQYF.

This clone was counted between two and nine times. V gene TRBV5-5 combines with J gene TRBJ1-1; D not resolved. The germline gives CDR1 SGHKS, CDR2 YYEKEE (reference sequence). V lost 1 base and J 5 bases, leaving 15 bases between the germline ends. The CDR3 sequence is 15 residues long. In nucleotides, the CDR3 is TGTGCCAGCAGCTTGTATCTTGTGGGGAGTACTGAAGCTTTCTTT. Translated, it gives CASSLYLVGSTEAFF.

The chain links TRBV5-1 to TRBJ2-3; D perhaps matches TRBD2 (5 bases). Germline CDR1 reads SGHRS; CDR2 reads YFSETQ. There are 15 residues in the CDR3. Trimming removed 0 bases from V and 3 bases from J, with 11 bases in between. The CDR3: CASSLDGLVTDTQYF. Here the CDR3 DNA reads TGCGCCAGCAGCTTGGATGGACTCGTGACAGATACGCAGTATTTT.

This CDR3 is CASRIEGGGYTF. CDR3 coding DNA: TGTGCCAGCAGAATCGAAGGCGGGGGCTACACCTTC. The chain recombines TRBV6-5 with TRBJ1-2; D uncertain. Trimming took 6 bases from V and 8 from J, leaving 13 bases between them. CDR3 length: 12 residues. The germline CDR1 and CDR2 sequences are MNHEY and SVGAGI.

The chain joins TRBV10-3 to TRBJ2-5, with 7 positions matching TRBD1. The CDR3 is 13 residues long. Trimming took 6 bases from V and 5 from J; bases not matched to a gene: 6. Per the germline V gene, CDR1 is ENHRY and CDR2 is SYGVKD. The CDR3 DNA is TGTGCCATCAGCCACAGGGGCACGGAGACCCAGTACTTC. Translation: CAISHRGTETQYF.

V gene TRBV5-1 combines with J gene TRBJ1-2; no firm D call. Germline CDR1 reads SGHRS; CDR2 reads YFSETQ. Trimming removed 3 bases at V and 4 bases at J, with 13 bases between. The CDR3 spans 14 residues. This chain's CDR3 is CASSYPDSGYGYTF. Written as DNA, the CDR3 is TGCGCCAGCAGCTACCCAGATTCTGGCTATGGCTACACCTTC. Filled out from reference TRBV5-1 and TRBJ1-2, the complete variable domain reads KAGVTQTPRYLIKTRGQQVTLSCSPISGHRSVSWYQQTPGQGLQFLFEYFSETQRNKGNFPGRFSGRQFSNSRSEMNVSTLELGDSALYLCASSYPDSGYGYTFGSGTRLTVV.

The chain uses TRBV27 and TRBJ1-2; TRBD1 matches at 10 bases. The V and J ends lost 5 bases and 4 bases, in that order; junction bases with no gene match: 7. The CDR3 runs to 15 residues. The germline V gene has CDR1 MNHEY and CDR2 SMNVEV (reference sequence). CDR3 residues: CASSGTGEMGYGYTF. CDR3 DNA sequence: TGTGCCAGCAGTGGGACAGGGGAAATGGGCTATGGCTACACCTTC.

Only a few counts were recorded for this clone. The V call is TRBV14, the J call TRBJ1-4; TRBD1 is a possible D gene (6 bases). Looked up from germline, CDR1 is SGHDN and CDR2 is FVKESK. This CDR3 contains 15 residues. V was clipped by 2 bases and J by 7 bases, with 14 bases between them. The CDR3 sequence: CASSQTGYGSEKLFF. The CDR3 DNA is TGTGCCAGCAGCCAAACAGGGTATGGAAGTGAAAAACTGTTTTTT.

The V and J genes are TRBV19 and TRBJ1-1; perhaps TRBD1 as D (5 bases). Germline lookup yields CDR1 LNHDA and CDR2 SQIVND (reference sequence). V lost 0 bases and J 3 bases, leaving 14 bases between the germline ends. The CDR3 is 16 residues long. The CDR3 DNA sequence: TGTGCCAGTAGTATAGAGGAGGGACTGGTGGACACTGAAGCTTTCTTT. Its protein product is CASSIEEGLVDTEAFF.

The rearrangement links TRBV6-5 to TRBJ2-7; TRBD1 matches at 8 bases. The CDR3 loop spans 15 amino acids. In germline, CDR1 is MNHEY, CDR2 SVGAGI. J gave up 3 bases and V 6 bases, and 10 bases lay outside the gene matches. CDR3 residues: CASRGSGQAFYEQYF. The CDR3 nucleotides are TGTGCCAGCAGAGGATCGGGACAGGCTTTCTACGAGCAGTACTTC.

The rearrangement links TRBV7-9 to TRBJ2-5; the D gene is possibly TRBD1 (6 bases). The length of the CDR3 is 14 residues. Trimming left V 5 bases short and J 4 bases short, with 14 bases between. Germline lookup yields CDR1 SEHNR and CDR2 FQNEAQ (reference sequence). CDR3 coding DNA: TGTGCCAGCAGCGAGAGGGGGTTTGGAGAGACCCAGTACTTC. It translates to CASSERGFGETQYF.

This clone was seen more than once but under ten times. The J gene is TRBJ2-3, the V gene TRBV27; D unclear. The CDR3 sequence is 14 residues long. Germline CDR1 reads MNHEY; CDR2 reads SMNVEV (reference sequence). Trimming removed 8 bases from V and 2 bases from J, with 14 bases in between. The CDR3 DNA reads TGTGCCAGCTCCCAATACCAGTCCACAGATACGCAGTATTTT. Encoded protein: CASSQYQSTDTQYF.

This clone was detected only once. CDR3 DNA sequence: TGTGCCAGCAGCTTAGAAGGGGGCTCTGGAAACACCATATATTTT. It encodes CASSLEGGSGNTIYF. The gene calls are TRBV11-2 and TRBJ1-3; D is perhaps TRBD1 (6 bases). CDR3 length: 15 amino acids. V lost 0 bases, J lost 0 bases, and 6 bases lay in between. Germline V gene sequence: CDR1 SGHAT, CDR2 FQNNGV.